These T cell receptor beta chains were read from a single sample in a study of CD8 T cells in ankylosing spondylitis. TCRdb ran MiXCR on the 5' RACE reads and lists one entry per CDR3 protein. The table shows over 700,000 distinct CDR3 sequences, with over 15% occurring only once. The sample comprised blood, either unsorted or a sorted T cell fraction (not recorded which). These receptor sequences come from a male donor with ankylosing spondylitis. Each CDR3 is given with its conserved first and last residue. Each record gives: V gene, J gene, CDR3 protein.

TRBV5-6	TRBJ2-2	CASSLGPQGAWAGELFF
TRBV3-1	TRBJ2-5	CASSRLGEQETQYF
TRBV27	TRBJ2-7	CASSLGLGVGYEQYF
TRBV3-1	TRBJ2-5	CASSRTSAGTSGRKTQYF
TRBV24-1	TRBJ2-2	CATSAQTDTGELFF
TRBV12-3/TRBV12-4	TRBJ2-1	CASSSQGAVSYNEQFF
TRBV12-3/TRBV12-4	TRBJ1-1	CASIKYREGTEAFF
TRBV28	TRBJ2-2	CASTRTGPLAGELFF
TRBV20-1	TRBJ1-1	CSATDRVTEAFF
TRBV28	TRBJ2-3	CASSFLRDTQYF
TRBV28	TRBJ1-4	CASREGIPDEKLFF
TRBV28	TRBJ1-2	CASSMGQIYGYTF
TRBV12-3/TRBV12-4	TRBJ2-1	CASSPGGTYYNEQFF
TRBV4-2	TRBJ2-1	CASSQEFTSGYNEQFF